Listed below are T cell receptor beta chains from one sample, sequenced in a study of cytomegalovirus exposure and HLA in healthy donors. Assay used: immunoSEQ multiplex PCR; TCRdb lists only in-frame clones, some missing. This table holds roughly 140,000 clones, just under 65% found once. Input material: PBMCs. These receptor sequences come from a woman aged 55-70 years in good health and CMV-seropositive. Each CDR3 is given with its conserved first and last residue. A D gene is named only where the DNA matches it firmly. The listing skips clone size in some rows; elsewhere it reads once, few, many or a size class.

d_call	v_call	clone_size	j_call	cdr3_nt	cdr3_aa
.	TRBV5-1	.	TRBJ2-1	TGCGCCAGCAGCTTGTACGCGGAAACCTACAATGAGCAGTTCTTC	CASSLYAETYNEQFF
.	TRBV4-3	.	TRBJ2-1	TGCGCCAGCAGCCAAAACAGCAATGAGCAGTTCTTC	CASSQNSNEQFF
.	TRBV5-4	.	TRBJ1-2	TGTGCCAGCACCTCCGGGGAGGGGAACTATGGCTACACCTTC	CASTSGEGNYGYTF
.	TRBV29-1	.	TRBJ2-5	TGCAGCGTCCTGAGGGGGGGCGGGAGCGTTAGGGAGACCCAGTACTTC	CSVLRGGGSVRETQYF
TRBD2	TRBV10-3	once	TRBJ2-1	TGTGCCATCAGACCCGGGACTAGCGGGGATGAGCAGTTCTTC	CAIRPGTSGDEQFF
.	TRBV9	few	TRBJ1-5	TGTGCCAGCAGTGAGGACTATAGCAATCAGCCCCAGCATTTT	CASSEDYSNQPQHF
TRBD2	TRBV2	.	TRBJ2-1	TGTGCCAGCAGTGCCCTAGCGGGAGGGCCCTACAATGAGCAGTTCTTC	CASSALAGGPYNEQFF
.	TRBV29-1	.	TRBJ2-3	TGCAGCGTCGAGGGATTCGTAGATACGCAGTATTTT	CSVEGFVDTQYF
.	TRBV5-4	.	TRBJ2-1	TGTGCCAGCAGCTTGCTCGGGGATGAGCAGTTCTTC	CASSLLGDEQFF
.	TRBV29-1	.	TRBJ1-2	TGCAGCGTTGAAGATCGGGTTCCTGAACTTAATGGCTACACCTTC	CSVEDRVPELNGYTF
TRBD2	TRBV10-1	few	TRBJ2-1	TGCGCCAGCAGTGAAGGGGAGGGCTCCTACAATGAGCAGTTCTTC	CASSEGEGSYNEQFF
TRBD2	TRBV2	.	TRBJ2-2	TGTGCCAGCAGGGTCGGCCCTCGGGTAGCGGGAGGCCCTGACACCGGGGAGCTGTTTTTT	CASRVGPRVAGGPDTGELFF
.	TRBV7-9	.	TRBJ1-6	TGTGCCAGCACCCGAAACTCAGGGTATCCTTCACCCCTCCACTTT	CASTRNSGYPSPLHF
.	TRBV30	.	TRBJ2-5	TGTGCCTGCCGGGATAAGGGCCAAGAGACCCAGTACTTC	CACRDKGQETQYF
.	TRBV5-1	few	TRBJ2-5	TGCGCCAGCAGCTTTACCGGGAATGGAGAGCAGTACTTC	CASSFTGNGEQYF
.	TRBV28	.	TRBJ2-1	TGTGCCAGCAGTTACCGTAGTTACAATGAGCAGTTCTTC	CASSYRSYNEQFF
.	TRBV7-2	once	TRBJ2-7	TGTGCCAGCAGCTTACCAGCGGGCTTAAACAACGAGCAGTACTTC	CASSLPAGLNNEQYF
.	TRBV6-5	.	TRBJ1-3	TGTGCCAGCAGTTACTCGACACCGGGAAACACCATATATTTT	CASSYSTPGNTIYF
.	TRBV25-1	.	TRBJ2-2	TGTGCCAGCAGTGAAGTGGGGCGGGACGGGGAGCTGTTTTTT	CASSEVGRDGELFF
TRBD2	TRBV30	.	TRBJ2-7	TGTGCCTGGAGGCTAGCGGGAAGTTACGAGCAGTACTTC	CAWRLAGSYEQYF
TRBD1	TRBV10-3	.	TRBJ1-1	TGTGCCATTGGGGACAGGGGCCCTGAAGCTTTCTTT	CAIGDRGPEAFF
.	TRBV28	.	TRBJ2-7	TGTGCCAGCAGTTCATCACGCACAGGGGGGGGCGGCGAGCAGTACTTC	CASSSSRTGGGGEQYF
TRBD1	TRBV5-1	.	TRBJ2-5	TGCGCCAGCAGCTCCCCGGGACAGGGGGCGGAGACCCAGTACTTC	CASSSPGQGAETQYF
.	TRBV30	.	TRBJ1-1	TGTGCCGGGGGAGGACTGAACACTGAAGCTTTCTTT	CAGGGLNTEAFF